This TCR beta chain was obtained from a study of blood T cell repertoires in COVID-19. Study-wide background: Samples representing acute and convalescent COVID-19 were sourced from the United States, Italy and Spain.

The CDR3 sequence is 15 residues long. CDR1 and CDR2 (germline): SGHTA, FQGTGA. V was cut by 5 bases and J by 0 bases, with 10 bases left in between. Only in-frame clones appear in the TCRdb table, and some are missing; sequencing was by immunoSEQ multiplex PCR. Counted here are 200,000 to 250,000 clones, 84% occurring once; the ten biggest clones make up 9.7%. The receptor was isolated from a man aged 45-65 years with active or convalescent COVID-19. The chain has TRBV7-3 and TRBJ2-2; D not resolved. The specimen was peripheral blood. The CDR3 DNA sequence: TGTGCCAGCAGCCCCCCCGGAGCGAACACCGGGGAGCTGTTTTTT. As protein: CASSPPGANTGELFF. The full variable domain, in which reference TRBV7-3 and TRBJ2-2 provide the parts outside the CDR3, is GAGVSQTPSNKVTEKGKYVELRCDPISGHTALYWYRQSLGQGPEFLIYFQGTGAADDSGLPNDRFFAVRPEGSVSTLKIQRTERGDSAVYLCASSPPGANTGELFFGEGSRLTVL.